The clone carrying this TCR beta chain was picked up many times. Its antigen is not identified. This record belongs to a study of identical twins. Overall study findings and caveats: Monozygotic twins shared more out-of-frame TCR alpha than recombination models predicted.

Trimming left V 5 bases short and J 2 bases short, with 11 bases between. This CDR3 has 14 residues. The germline CDR1 and CDR2 sequences are MDHEN and SYDVKM. TCRdb ran MiXCR on the 5' RACE reads and lists one entry per CDR3 protein. The sample contains about 100,000 distinct CDR3 sequences, about 6% of which appear only once. Material for sequencing was memory T cells sorted from blood. This clonotype was sampled from a woman aged 50 to 60 in good health. The chain joins TRBV28 to TRBJ2-3; unclear D gene. CDR3 in amino acids: CASSPHDVTDTQYF. CDR3 DNA sequence: TGTGCCAGCAGTCCCCACGACGTCACAGATACGCAGTATTTT.